The clone carrying this T cell receptor (beta chain) was found a few times. Its specificity is unknown. V lost 3 bases and J lost 4; bases outside the gene matches: 6. Germline V CDR1 and CDR2: DFQATT, SNEGSKA (reference sequence). This CDR3 is built from 14 residues. This sample was included in a study of response to subunit inactivated influenza vaccine. Study outcomes and limitations: T cells newly recruited by each seasonal influenza vaccination are few, the authors suggested.

One entry per CDR3 protein results from TCRdb running MiXCR on the RT-PCR reads. Of about 520,000 distinct CDR3 sequences listed, 6% to 9% are singletons. The sample in question was PBMCs from blood, obtained less than 30 months after vaccination. The rearrangement joins TRBV20-1 to TRBJ2-3, with 8 bases matching TRBD2. The TCR sequence derives from a man aged 45-69 years who received an inactivated influenza vaccine. The DNA for the CDR3 is TGCAGTGCTAGCGCGGGGGGAGACGCAGATACGCAGTATTTT. The encoded protein is CSASAGGDADTQYF.